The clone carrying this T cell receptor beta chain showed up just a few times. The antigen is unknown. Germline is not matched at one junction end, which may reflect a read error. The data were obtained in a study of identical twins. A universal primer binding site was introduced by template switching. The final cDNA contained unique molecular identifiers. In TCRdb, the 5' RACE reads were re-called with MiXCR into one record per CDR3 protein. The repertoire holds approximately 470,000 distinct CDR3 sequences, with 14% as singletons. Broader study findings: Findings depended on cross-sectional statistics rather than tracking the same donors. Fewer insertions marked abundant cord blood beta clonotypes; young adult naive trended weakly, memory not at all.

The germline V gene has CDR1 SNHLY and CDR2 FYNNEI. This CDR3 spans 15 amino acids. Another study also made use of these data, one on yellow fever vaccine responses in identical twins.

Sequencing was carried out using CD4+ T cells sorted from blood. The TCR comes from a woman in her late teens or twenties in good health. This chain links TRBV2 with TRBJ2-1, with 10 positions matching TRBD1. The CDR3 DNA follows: TGTGCCAGCAGTAGTTTAGGGACAGGGGTCAATGAGCAGTCCTTC. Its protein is CASSSLGTGVNEQSF.